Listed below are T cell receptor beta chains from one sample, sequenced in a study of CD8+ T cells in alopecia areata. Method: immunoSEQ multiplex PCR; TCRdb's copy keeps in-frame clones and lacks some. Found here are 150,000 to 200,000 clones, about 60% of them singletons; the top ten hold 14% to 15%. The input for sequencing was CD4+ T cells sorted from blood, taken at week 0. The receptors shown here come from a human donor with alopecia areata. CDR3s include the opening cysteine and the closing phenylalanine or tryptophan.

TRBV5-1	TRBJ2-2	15	CASSPDRTNTGELFF
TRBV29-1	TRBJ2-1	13	CSVRTAHYNEQFF
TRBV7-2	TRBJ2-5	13	CASSLGSVRTQYF
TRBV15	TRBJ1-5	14	CATSRDSRNQPQHF
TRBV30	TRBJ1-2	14	CAWSTHGTVYGYTF
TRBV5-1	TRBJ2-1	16	CASSLVGTSGNNEQFF
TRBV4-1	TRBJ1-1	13	CASSQKEGGVAFF
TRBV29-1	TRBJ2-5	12	CSVTLEQETQYF
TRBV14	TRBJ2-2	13	CASSQAPAGELFF
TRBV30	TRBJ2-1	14	CAWRLWGGSNEQFF
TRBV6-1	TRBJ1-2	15	CASTLEGRPGYGYTF
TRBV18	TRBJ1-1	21	CASSPLVGTGALLGMNTEAFF
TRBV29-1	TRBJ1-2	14	CSVGGGGGTYGYTF
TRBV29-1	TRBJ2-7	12	CSVDTGSYEQYF
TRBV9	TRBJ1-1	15	CASSPNWGKDTEAFF
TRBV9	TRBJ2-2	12	CASSKGAGELFF
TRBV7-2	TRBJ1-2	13	CASSTDRVRGYTF
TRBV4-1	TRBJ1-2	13	CASSLTGDYGYTF
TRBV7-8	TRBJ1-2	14	CASSLVRDVHGYTF
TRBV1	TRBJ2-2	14	CTSRKGSNTGELFF
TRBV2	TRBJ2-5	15	CASSSETGVLGTQYF
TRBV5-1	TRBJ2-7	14	CASARTSGAYEQYF
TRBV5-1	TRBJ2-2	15	CASSLAQGSTGELFF
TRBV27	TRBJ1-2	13	CASSRDRFYGYTF
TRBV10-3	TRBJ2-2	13	CAISESRGGELFF
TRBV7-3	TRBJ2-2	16	CASSLRGTVNTGELFF